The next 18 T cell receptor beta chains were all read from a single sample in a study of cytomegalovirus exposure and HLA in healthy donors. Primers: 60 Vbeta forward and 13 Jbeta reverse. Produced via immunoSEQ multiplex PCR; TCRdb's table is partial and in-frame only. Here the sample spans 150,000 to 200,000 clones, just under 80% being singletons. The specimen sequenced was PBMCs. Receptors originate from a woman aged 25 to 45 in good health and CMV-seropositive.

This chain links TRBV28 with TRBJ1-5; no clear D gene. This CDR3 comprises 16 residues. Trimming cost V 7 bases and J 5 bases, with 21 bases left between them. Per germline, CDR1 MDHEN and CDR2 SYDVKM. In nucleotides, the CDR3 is TGTGCCAGCACCCCCCGCCCGGAGGTTGCTTATCAGCCCCAGCATTTT. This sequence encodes CASTPRPEVAYQPQHF.

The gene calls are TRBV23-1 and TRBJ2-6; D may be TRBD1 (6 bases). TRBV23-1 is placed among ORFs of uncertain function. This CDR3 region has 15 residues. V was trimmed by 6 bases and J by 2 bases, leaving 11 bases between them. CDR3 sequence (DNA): TGCGCCAGCAGGGGGTGGGGGCCTGGGGCCAACGTCCTGACTTTC. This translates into CASRGWGPGANVLTF.

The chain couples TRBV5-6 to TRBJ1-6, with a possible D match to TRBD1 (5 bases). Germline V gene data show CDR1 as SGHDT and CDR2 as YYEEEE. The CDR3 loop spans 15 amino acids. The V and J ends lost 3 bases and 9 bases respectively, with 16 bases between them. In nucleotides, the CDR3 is TGTGCCAGCAGCTGGGCAGGGATTGATGCTTCACCCCTCCACTTT. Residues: CASSWAGIDASPLHF.

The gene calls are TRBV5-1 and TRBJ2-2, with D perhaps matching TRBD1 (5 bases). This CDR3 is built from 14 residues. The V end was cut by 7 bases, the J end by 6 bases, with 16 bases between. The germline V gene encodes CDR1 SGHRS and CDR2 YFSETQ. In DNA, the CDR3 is TGCGCCAGCGGTGTCAGGGTTTCCTCCGGGGAGCTGTTTTTT. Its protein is CASGVRVSSGELFF.

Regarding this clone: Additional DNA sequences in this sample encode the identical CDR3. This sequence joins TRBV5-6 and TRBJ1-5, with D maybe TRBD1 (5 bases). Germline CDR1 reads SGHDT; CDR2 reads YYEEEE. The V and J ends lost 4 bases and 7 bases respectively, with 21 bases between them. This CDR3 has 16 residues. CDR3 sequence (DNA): TGTGCCAGCAGCCCGCGGGACGGAAGGGAGGAGCAGCCCCAGCATTTT. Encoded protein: CASSPRDGREEQPQHF. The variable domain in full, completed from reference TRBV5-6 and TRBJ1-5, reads DAGVTQSPTHLIKTRGQQVTLRCSPKSGHDTVSWYQQALGQGPQFIFQYYEEEERQRGNFPDRFSGHQFPNYSSELNVNALLLGDSALYLCASSPRDGREEQPQHFGDGTRLSIL.

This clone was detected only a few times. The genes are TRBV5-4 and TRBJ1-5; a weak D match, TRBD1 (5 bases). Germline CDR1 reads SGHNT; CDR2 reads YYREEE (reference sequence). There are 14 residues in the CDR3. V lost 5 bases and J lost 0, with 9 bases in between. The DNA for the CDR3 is TGTGCCAGCAGTTTAGACAGTAGCAATCAGCCCCAGCATTTT. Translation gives CASSLDSSNQPQHF.

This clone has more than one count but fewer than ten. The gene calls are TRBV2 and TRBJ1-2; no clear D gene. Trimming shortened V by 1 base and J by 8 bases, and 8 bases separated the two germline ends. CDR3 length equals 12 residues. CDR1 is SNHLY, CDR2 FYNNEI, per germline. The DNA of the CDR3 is TGTGCCAGCAGTGAAGGAGGCCGGGGCTACACCTTC. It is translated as CASSEGGRGYTF.

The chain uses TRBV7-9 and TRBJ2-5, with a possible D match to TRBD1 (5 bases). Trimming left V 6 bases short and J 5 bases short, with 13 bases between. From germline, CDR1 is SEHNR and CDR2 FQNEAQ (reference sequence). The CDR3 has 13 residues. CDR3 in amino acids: CASRTAKGETQYF. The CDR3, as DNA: TGTGCCAGCAGGACAGCGAAGGGGGAGACCCAGTACTTC.

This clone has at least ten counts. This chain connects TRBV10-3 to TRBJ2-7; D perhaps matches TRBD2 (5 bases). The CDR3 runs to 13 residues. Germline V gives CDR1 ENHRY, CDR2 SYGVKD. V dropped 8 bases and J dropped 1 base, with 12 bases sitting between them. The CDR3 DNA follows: TGTGCCATCCGGACTTTCCCGTCCTACGAGCAGTACTTC. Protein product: CAIRTFPSYEQYF.

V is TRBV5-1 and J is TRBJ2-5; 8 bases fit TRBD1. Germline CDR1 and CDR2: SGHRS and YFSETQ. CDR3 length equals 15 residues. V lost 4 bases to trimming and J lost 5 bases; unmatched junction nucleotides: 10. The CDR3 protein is CASSTPQGAVETQYF. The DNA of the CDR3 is TGCGCCAGCAGCACACCCCAGGGGGCTGTCGAGACCCAGTACTTC. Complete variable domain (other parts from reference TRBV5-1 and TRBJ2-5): KAGVTQTPRYLIKTRGQQVTLSCSPISGHRSVSWYQQTPGQGLQFLFEYFSETQRNKGNFPGRFSGRQFSNSRSEMNVSTLELGDSALYLCASSTPQGAVETQYFGPGTRLLVL.

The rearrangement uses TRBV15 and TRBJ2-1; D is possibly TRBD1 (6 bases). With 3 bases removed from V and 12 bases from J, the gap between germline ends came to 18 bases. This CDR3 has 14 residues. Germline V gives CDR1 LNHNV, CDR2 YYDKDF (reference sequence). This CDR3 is CATSRSQGQGGQFF. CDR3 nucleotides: TGTGCCACCAGCAGGTCACAGGGCCAAGGAGGGCAGTTCTTC.

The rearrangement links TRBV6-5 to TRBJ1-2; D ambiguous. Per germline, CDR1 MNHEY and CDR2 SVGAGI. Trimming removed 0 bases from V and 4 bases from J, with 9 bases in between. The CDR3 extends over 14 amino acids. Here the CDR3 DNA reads TGTGCCAGCAGTTACTCGTTAACACCCTATGGCTACACCTTC. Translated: CASSYSLTPYGYTF.

CDR3 DNA sequence: TGTGCCACCAGCATTTCACTGAATTCCTACGAGCAGTACTTC. It encodes CATSISLNSYEQYF. This chain joins TRBV15 and TRBJ2-7, with D uncertain. Germline V gene lookup returns CDR1 LNHNV and CDR2 YYDKDF (reference sequence). Trimming took off 4 bases at V and 1 base at J, with 11 bases between the two ends. The length of the CDR3 is 14 residues.

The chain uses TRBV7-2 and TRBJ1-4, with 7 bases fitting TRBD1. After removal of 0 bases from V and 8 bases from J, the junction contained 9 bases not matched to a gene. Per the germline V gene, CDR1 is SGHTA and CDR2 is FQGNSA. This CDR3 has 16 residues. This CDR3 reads CASSLAKATGNEKLFF. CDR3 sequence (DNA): TGTGCCAGCAGCTTAGCGAAGGCGACAGGGAACGAAAAACTGTTTTTT.

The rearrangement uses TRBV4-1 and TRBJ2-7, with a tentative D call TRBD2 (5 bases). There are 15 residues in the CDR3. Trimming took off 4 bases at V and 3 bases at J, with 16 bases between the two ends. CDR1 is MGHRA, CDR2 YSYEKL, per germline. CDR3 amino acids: CASSLDHRGLYEQYF. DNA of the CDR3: TGCGCCAGCAGCCTCGACCATCGGGGTCTCTACGAGCAGTACTTC.

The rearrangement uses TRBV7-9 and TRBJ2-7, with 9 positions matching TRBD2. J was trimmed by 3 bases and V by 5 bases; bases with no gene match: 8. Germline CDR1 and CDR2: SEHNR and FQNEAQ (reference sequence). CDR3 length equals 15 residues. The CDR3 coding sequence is TGTGCCAGCAGCCCCAAGCGGGAGGCTCGCTACGAGCAGTACTTC. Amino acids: CASSPKREARYEQYF.

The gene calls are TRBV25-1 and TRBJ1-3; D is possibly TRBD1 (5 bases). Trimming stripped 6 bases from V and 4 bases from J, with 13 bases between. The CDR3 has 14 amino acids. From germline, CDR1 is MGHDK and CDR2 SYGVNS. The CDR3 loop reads CASRRHGQGNTIYF. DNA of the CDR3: TGTGCCAGCAGACGACACGGACAAGGAAACACCATATATTTT.

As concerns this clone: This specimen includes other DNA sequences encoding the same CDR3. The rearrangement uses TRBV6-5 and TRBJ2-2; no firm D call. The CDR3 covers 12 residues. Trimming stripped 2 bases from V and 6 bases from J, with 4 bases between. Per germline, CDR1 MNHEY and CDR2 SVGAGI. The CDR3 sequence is CASSYRAGELFF. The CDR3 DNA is TGTGCCAGCAGTTACCGAGCCGGGGAGCTGTTTTTT.